This T cell receptor (beta chain) emerged from a study of T cells after yellow fever vaccination. General study points: Weaker, the secondary response had a peak occurring faster, on day 5 versus 15. Among primary-vaccination clones, most reappeared after the booster, at 95% to 96% for CD4 and approximately 90% for CD8.

The germline V gene encodes CDR1 LGHNA and CDR2 YSLEER. The CDR3 runs to 16 residues. With 1 base removed from V and 4 bases from J, the gap between germline ends came to 14 bases. TCRdb re-called the 5' RACE reads through MiXCR, storing one row per CDR3 protein. The data contain roughly 350,000 distinct CDR3 sequences, 4.1% of them singletons. The sample holds many counts of this clonotype. Its cognate antigen is unknown. This TCR was recovered from a man aged 18-30 years who received the YFV17D yellow fever vaccine. The chain uses TRBV4-3 and TRBJ2-1; D is unresolved. The sequencing here drew on PBMCs, taken 5 days after the yellow fever booster vaccination. For the CDR3, the DNA is TGCGCCAGCAGCCAAGGTACGACCCAGGCGTACAATGAGCAGTTCTTC. This gives the protein CASSQGTTQAYNEQFF.